These 2 T cell receptor beta chains were all obtained from the same sample, sequenced in a study of blood T cell repertoires in COVID-19. Here immunoSEQ multiplex PCR was the method, and the copy in TCRdb shows in-frame clones only, minus some. The table has roughly 39,000 clones, about 94% seen once. The material sequenced was peripheral blood. These receptor sequences come from a human donor with active COVID-19. The donor label of this sample is uncertain.

The chain couples TRBV7-9 to TRBJ2-3; the match to TRBD2 covers 8 bases. V trimming: 6 bases; J trimming: 4 bases; junction bases outside the gene matches: 6. CDR1 is SEHNR, CDR2 FQNEAQ, per germline (reference sequence). This CDR3 region has 14 residues. This CDR3 reads CASRPGTSPDTQYF. In nucleotides, the CDR3 is TGTGCCAGCAGGCCCGGGACTAGTCCAGATACGCAGTATTTT. Complete variable domain (other parts from reference TRBV7-9 and TRBJ2-3): DTGVSQNPRHKITKRGQNVTFRCDPISEHNRLYWYRQTLGQGPEFLTYFQNEAQLEKSRLLSDRFSAERPKGSFSTLEIQRTEQGDSAMYLCASRPGTSPDTQYFGPGTRLTVL.

The chain is built from TRBV7-8 and TRBJ2-3; 8 positions agree with TRBD2. The CDR3 sequence is 16 residues long. CDR1 SGHVS and CDR2 FQNEAQ come from the germline V gene. V trimming: 4 bases; J trimming: 1 base; junction bases outside the gene matches: 7. CDR3: CASSWGYSGGTDTQYF. The DNA of the CDR3 is TGTGCCAGCAGCTGGGGTTATAGCGGGGGCACAGATACGCAGTATTTT.